Listed here are 23 T cell receptor beta chains from one sample, sequenced in a study of cytomegalovirus exposure and HLA in healthy donors. The PCR contained 60 Vbeta and 13 Jbeta primers. Data came from immunoSEQ multiplex PCR; TCRdb stores just in-frame clones and leaves some out. Of under 200,000 clones in the sample, approximately 71% were seen once. The sequencing input was PBMCs. These TCRs come from a woman under 30 in good health and CMV-seropositive.

CDR3 bases: TGTGCCAGCAGACCCGAAAGCGGGAGAGGTAGAGAGCAGTACTTC. Its translation: CASRPESGRGREQYF. The chain employs TRBV28 and TRBJ2-7; 8 bases are a match to TRBD2. V was pared by 6 bases and J by 7 bases, with 14 bases of the junction left unmatched. In germline, CDR1 is MDHEN, CDR2 SYDVKM. CDR3 size: 15 residues.

The chain is built from TRBV4-3 and TRBJ1-6; a weak D match, TRBD1 (5 bases). Germline CDR1 reads LGHNA; CDR2 reads YSLEER. This CDR3 has 17 residues. V was pared by 4 bases and J by 5 bases, with 18 bases between. DNA of the CDR3: TGCGCCAGCAGCCCTAGGAGGGGTACAATGAATAATTCACCCCTCCACTTT. Its translation: CASSPRRGTMNNSPLHF.

The rearrangement links TRBV7-3 to TRBJ2-5, with D maybe TRBD2 (6 bases). V lost 3 bases, J lost 4 bases, and 9 bases lay in between. The CDR3 contains 13 residues. Germline V gene data show CDR1 as SGHTA and CDR2 as FQGTGA. The CDR3 loop reads CASSLGLRETQYF. In nucleotides, the CDR3 is TGTGCCAGCAGCTTGGGACTGCGAGAGACCCAGTACTTC.

The chain couples TRBV29-1 to TRBJ2-1; 11 bases align to TRBD2. The J segment lost 0 bases and the V segment lost 6 bases, leaving 13 bases of the junction unmatched. This CDR3 contains 18 residues. CDR1 and CDR2 (germline): SQVTM, ANQGSEA. The CDR3 DNA sequence: TGCAGCGTGTGCAGACTAGCGGGAACCCCTGGCTCCTACAATGAGCAGTTCTTC. This codes for CSVCRLAGTPGSYNEQFF.

This chain uses TRBV19 with TRBJ1-5, with 7 bases fitting TRBD1. Looked up from germline, CDR1 is LNHDA and CDR2 is SQIVND (reference sequence). V dropped 3 bases and J dropped 4; count of bases not matched to a gene: 6. This CDR3 has 15 residues. CDR3 in DNA: TGTGCCAGTAGTATCAAAGACAGGGCGAATCAGCCCCAGCATTTT. Translation: CASSIKDRANQPQHF.

The gene calls are TRBV28 and TRBJ2-1; 7 positions agree with TRBD2. The germline V gene encodes CDR1 MDHEN and CDR2 SYDVKM. This CDR3 is 15 amino acids long. Trimming cost V 6 bases and J 7 bases; bases outside gene matches: 12. Here the CDR3 DNA reads TGTGCCAGCAGCCTTTGGGGGAGGGCCGCGAATGAGCAGTTCTTC. Translating gives CASSLWGRAANEQFF.

The chain joins TRBV7-8 to TRBJ2-3; no definite D call. Germline values: CDR1 SGHVS, CDR2 FQNEAQ. The CDR3 consists of 15 residues. Deletions cut 2 bases from V and 0 bases from J, with 9 bases between. In nucleotides, the CDR3 is TGTGCCAGCAGCTTATTCGTATCTAGCACAGATACGCAGTATTTT. Amino acids: CASSLFVSSTDTQYF.

CDR3 in amino acids: CASSSRGGISYEQYF. The CDR3 region has the DNA TGTGCCAGCAGTTCCCGGGGCGGGATCTCCTACGAGCAGTACTTC. The chain is built from TRBV27 and TRBJ2-7, with D perhaps TRBD2 (6 bases). Trimming left V 4 bases short and J 0 bases short, with 13 bases between. Germline CDR1 and CDR2: MNHEY and SMNVEV (reference sequence). The CDR3 is 15 amino acids.

V and J are TRBV28 and TRBJ1-6; 7 nucleotides align to TRBD1. Trimming took 6 bases from V and 13 from J; bases not matched to a gene: 15. The CDR3 runs to 15 residues. Per germline, CDR1 MDHEN and CDR2 SYDVKM. The CDR3 bases are TGTGCCAGCAGGGCAGGACAGGTCGGTTCAATGCCCCTCCACTTT. Residues: CASRAGQVGSMPLHF.

The chain links TRBV2 to TRBJ2-1; unclear D gene. V dropped 5 bases and J dropped 4 bases, with 9 bases sitting between them. Looked up from germline, CDR1 is SNHLY and CDR2 is FYNNEI. CDR3 length: 13 residues. The CDR3 here is CASSFDTYNEQFF. As DNA, the CDR3 is TGTGCCAGCAGTTTCGACACATACAATGAGCAGTTCTTC.

V usage is TRBV7-9 and J usage is TRBJ1-4, with D perhaps TRBD1 (6 bases). The CDR3 contains 15 residues. The ends were cut back, 5 bases at V and 4 bases at J, with 14 bases in the middle. The germline gives CDR1 SEHNR, CDR2 FQNEAQ (reference sequence). In DNA form, the CDR3 reads TGTGCCAGCAGCCGCGGACAGCGAGTTAATGAAAAACTGTTTTTT. This encodes CASSRGQRVNEKLFF.

The J gene is TRBJ2-7, the V gene TRBV27, with no clear D. The V gene's germline CDR1 is MNHEY and CDR2 SMNVEV (reference sequence). The CDR3 is 14 residues long. Deletions cut 4 bases from V and 9 bases from J, with 19 bases between. The CDR3 DNA is TGTGCCAGCAGTTATGGCACCTTCAACCCGCTGCAGTACTTC. Translated, it gives CASSYGTFNPLQYF.

The chain is built from TRBV4-1 and TRBJ2-5; 14 bases are a match to TRBD2. V shed 4 bases, J shed 4 bases, and the junction held 14 bases outside the gene matches. The CDR3 loop spans 19 amino acids. CDR1 is MGHRA, CDR2 YSYEKL, per germline. The CDR3 DNA reads TGCGCCAGCAGCCCAATGACTAGCGGGGGGGCCGGGGAGGGAGAGACCCAGTACTTC. This gives the protein CASSPMTSGGAGEGETQYF.

The CDR3 loop is CSVGDRVDSPLHF. CDR3 nucleotide sequence: TGCAGCGTGGGGGACAGGGTCGATTCACCCCTCCACTTT. The chain joins TRBV29-1 to TRBJ1-6, with 9 bases identical to TRBD1. With 6 bases clipped from V and 8 bases from J, the junction kept 5 bases outside the gene matches. Germline CDR1 and CDR2: SQVTM and ANQGSEA. CDR3 size: 13 residues.

The chain joins TRBV10-3 to TRBJ1-1, with D possibly matching TRBD1 (5 bases). Trimming cost V 2 bases and J 2 bases, with 9 bases left between them. This CDR3 is 14 amino acids long. Germline V gives CDR1 ENHRY, CDR2 SYGVKD. CDR3 DNA: TGTGCCATCAGTGAGACAGGCGCTAACACTGAAGCTTTCTTT. Translating gives CAISETGANTEAFF.

This clone was seen only once. This chain links TRBV2 with TRBJ2-5; 9 bases map to TRBD1. The DNA end favors TRBJ2-7, so the J call may be wrong. The CDR3 loop spans 14 amino acids. From germline, CDR1 is SNHLY and CDR2 FYNNEI. CDR3 bases: TGTGCCAGCAGTGGGACAGGGGAAACCTACGAGCAGTACTTC. This gives the protein CASSGTGETYEQYF.

This clone was observed a single time. The V call is TRBV30, the J call TRBJ1-2, with D uncertain. The CDR3 has 13 amino acids. V lost 0 bases and J lost 8, with 13 bases in between. Germline CDR1 and CDR2: GTSNPN and SVGIG (reference sequence). CDR3 residues: CAWSVLQTLGYTF. The CDR3 nucleotides read TGTGCCTGGAGTGTACTTCAAACGCTGGGCTACACCTTC. The full variable domain, in which reference TRBV30 and TRBJ1-2 provide the parts outside the CDR3, is SQTIHQWPATLVQPVGSPLSLECTVEGTSNPNLYWYRQAAGRGLQLLFYSVGIGQISSEVPQNLSASRPQDRQFILSSKKLLLSDSGFYLCAWSVLQTLGYTFGSGTRLTVV.

On this clone: This sample includes further DNA sequences coding for the same CDR3. The chain recombines TRBV6-5 with TRBJ1-5; D is unresolved. Germline CDR1 MNHEY, CDR2 SVGAGI. The CDR3 contains 13 residues. V shed 2 bases and J shed 2 bases, with 4 bases lying between them. CDR3 sequence reads: CASSYRGNQPQHF. The CDR3 DNA sequence: TGTGCCAGCAGTTACCGGGGCAATCAGCCCCAGCATTTT.

This chain links TRBV28 with TRBJ2-3, with D possibly matching TRBD2 (6 bases). Looked up from germline, CDR1 is MDHEN and CDR2 is SYDVKM. This CDR3 contains 13 residues. V was pared by 7 bases and J by 4 bases, with 12 bases between. This chain's CDR3 is CASTNSGADTQYF. For the CDR3, the DNA is TGTGCCAGCACTAATAGCGGTGCAGATACGCAGTATTTT.

This clone was counted only a few times. This chain links TRBV5-6 with TRBJ2-3; D might be TRBD1 (5 bases). Germline CDR1 and CDR2: SGHDT and YYEEEE. The V end was cut by 7 bases, the J end by 1 base, with 13 bases between. This CDR3 contains 14 residues. The CDR3 here is CASLGLTGTDTQYF. Here the CDR3 DNA reads TGTGCCAGCTTGGGGCTCACGGGCACAGATACGCAGTATTTT.

This chain connects TRBV11-2 to TRBJ2-7; TRBD1 aligns across 10 bases. CDR3 size: 15 residues. With 2 bases clipped from V and 7 bases from J, the junction kept 8 bases outside the gene matches. Germline V gives CDR1 SGHAT, CDR2 FQNNGV. The CDR3 DNA is TGTGCCAGCAGCTTATTGGGACAGGGGATATATGAGCAGTACTTC. Its protein product is CASSLLGQGIYEQYF. The full variable domain, with the rest looked up from reference TRBV11-2 and TRBJ2-7, is EAGVAQSPRYKIIEKRQSVAFWCNPISGHATLYWYQQILGQGPKLLIQFQNNGVVDDSQLPKDRFSAERLKGVDSTLKIQPAKLEDSAVYLCASSLLGQGIYEQYFGPGTRLTVT.

V gene TRBV5-1 combines with J gene TRBJ1-1, with D hard to call. Trimming left V 0 bases short and J 7 bases short, with 10 bases between. This CDR3 has 13 amino acids. Per the germline V gene, CDR1 is SGHRS and CDR2 is YFSETQ. CDR3 coding DNA: TGCGCCAGCAGCTTGGGGGCGTGGAATGAAGCTTTCTTT. It specifies CASSLGAWNEAFF.

The V call is TRBV9, the J call TRBJ2-3; 10 bases match TRBD1. Germline CDR1 and CDR2: SGDLS and YYNGEE. The CDR3 spans 18 residues. The V gene end was trimmed by 4 bases and the J gene end by 4 bases; junction bases not matched to a gene: 15. DNA for the CDR3: TGTGCCAGCAGCTCACGACAGGGGGCTGACTTTACCGCAGATACGCAGTATTTT. The encoded protein is CASSSRQGADFTADTQYF. Variable domain in full (rest from reference TRBV9 and TRBJ2-3): DSGVTQTPKHLITATGQRVTLRCSPRSGDLSVYWYQQSLDQGLQFLIQYYNGEERAKGNILERFSAQQFPDLHSELNLSSLELGDSALYFCASSSRQGADFTADTQYFGPGTRLTVL.